This TCR beta chain was sequenced in a study of shared clonotypes between healthy human individuals. This CDR3 has 16 amino acids. Per germline, CDR1 SGHTA and CDR2 FQGNSA. Trimming removed 2 bases from V and 1 base from J, with 12 bases in between. Profiled with immunoSEQ multiplex PCR; TCRdb holds only in-frame clones, not every one. This sample yields about 1 million clones, of which roughly 80% are seen a single time; approximately 1.5% belongs to the top ten. The V call is TRBV7-2, the J call TRBJ1-5; D not resolved. The source is a man between 18 and 35 years old in good health. The sample taken for sequencing was memory CD4+ T cells sorted from blood. Subset here: CD45RA-negative fraction. CDR3 nucleotide sequence: TGTGCCAGCAGCTTATCTGCCGGACGAAGCAATCAGCCCCAGCATTTT. This codes for CASSLSAGRSNQPQHF.